The present T cell receptor beta chain was sequenced within a study of graft-versus-host responses after intestinal transplantation. Turning to the study itself: Multivisceral, liver-intestinal, or isolated intestinal transplants were given to recipients.

Clones were read by immunoSEQ multiplex PCR, and TCRdb kept only the in-frame ones, dropping some. In the table there are roughly 70,000 clones, roughly 92% of which are singletons. Samples of marrow taken after transplant originated at the posterior iliac crest or some other site. Regarding the study as a whole: Marrow from the recipient contained GvH clones, some of which had appeared first in ileum or blood. Allograft clonal ratios (graft-versus-host to host-versus-graft) were high in patients who had graft-donor T cell macrochimerism.

With 6 bases clipped from V and 3 bases from J, the junction kept 4 bases outside the gene matches. Germline V gene data show CDR1 as MNHNS and CDR2 as SASEGT. The CDR3 runs to 13 residues. Turning to this clone: The antigen is not known.

The source of this sequence is a human patient who received an intestinal transplant, so some T cells may come from the graft donor. V gene TRBV6-1 combines with J gene TRBJ1-1, with 7 bases fitting TRBD1. The source was bone marrow, collected nearly 750 days after intestinal transplantation. The DNA for the CDR3 is TGTGCCAGCAGACTCCAGGGGGACACTGAAGCTTTCTTT. Amino acids: CASRLQGDTEAFF.